This TCR beta chain was identified during a study of cytomegalovirus exposure and HLA in healthy donors. On the study more broadly: The approximately 120 validation repertoires were reported in a later analysis to have been generated on the same platform as the roughly 680 first-cohort repertoires. Whole-study results and caveats: Subsequent analysis of the roughly 120 validation repertoires found a tendency for first-cohort TCR clusters to co-occur. Most TCR sequences proved rare, with some public TCRs found in many donors.

The donors belonged to the approximately 120-subject validation cohort, separate from the approximately 670-subject first cohort. A note on this clone: Its antigen is not identified.

The V and J ends lost 1 base and 8 bases, in that order; junction bases with no gene match: 18. Germline values: CDR1 SGHDN, CDR2 FVKESK. The CDR3 sequence is 19 residues long. The method was immunoSEQ multiplex PCR; TCRdb's version includes in-frame clones alone and lacks a portion of them. The sample contains approximately 160,000 clones, roughly 89% of which appear only once. The chain carries TRBV14 and TRBJ2-1; TRBD2 aligns across 9 bases. The receptor comes from a woman younger than 35 in good health and CMV-seropositive. The material sequenced was PBMCs. The CDR3 is CASSQGVTNTAGGPDEQFF. The CDR3 DNA follows: TGTGCCAGCAGCCAAGGGGTAACTAATACGGCGGGAGGGCCCGATGAGCAGTTCTTC. Complete variable domain (other parts from reference TRBV14 and TRBJ2-1): EAGVTQFPSHSVIEKGQTVTLRCDPISGHDNLYWYRRVMGKEIKFLLHFVKESKQDESGMPNNRFLAERTGGTYSTLKVQPAELEDSGVYFCASSQGVTNTAGGPDEQFFGPGTRLTVL.